This T cell receptor beta chain emerged from a study of blood T cells in healthy people across ages. Unmatched junction bases numbered 3, after V lost 0 bases and J lost 2 bases. Germline CDR1 SGHRS, CDR2 YFSETQ. This CDR3 comprises 15 residues. Combining a sample-barcoded 5' primer with a J-beta primer mix, a second PCR ran for about 7 to 12 cycles. The authors tagged each cDNA molecule using a template-switch adaptor with 12 random nucleotides. MiXCR, run by TCRdb on the 5' RACE reads, gives a single entry per CDR3 protein. The repertoire holds 700,000 to 850,000 distinct CDR3 sequences, 50% to 65% seen once, with under 50% in the top ten.

This receptor was identified in an elderly man in good health. The material sequenced was blood. The chain uses TRBV5-1 and TRBJ2-7, with TRBD2 matching 9 bases. The CDR3 nucleotides read TGCGCCAGCAGCTTGGATGCGGGGGGGACCTACGAGCAGTACTTC. Translated, it gives CASSLDAGGTYEQYF.